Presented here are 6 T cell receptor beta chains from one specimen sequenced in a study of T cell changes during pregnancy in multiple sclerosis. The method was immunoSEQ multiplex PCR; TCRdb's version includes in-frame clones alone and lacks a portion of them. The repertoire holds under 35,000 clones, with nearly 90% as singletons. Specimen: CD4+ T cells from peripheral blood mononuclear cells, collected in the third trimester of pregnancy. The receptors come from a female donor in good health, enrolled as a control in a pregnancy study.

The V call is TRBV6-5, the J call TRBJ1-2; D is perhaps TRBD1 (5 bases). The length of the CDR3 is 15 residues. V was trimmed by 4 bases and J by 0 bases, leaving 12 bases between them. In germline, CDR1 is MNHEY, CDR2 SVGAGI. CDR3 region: CASSSYGTANYGYTF. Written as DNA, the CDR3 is TGTGCCAGCAGTTCCTATGGGACTGCTAACTATGGCTACACCTTC.

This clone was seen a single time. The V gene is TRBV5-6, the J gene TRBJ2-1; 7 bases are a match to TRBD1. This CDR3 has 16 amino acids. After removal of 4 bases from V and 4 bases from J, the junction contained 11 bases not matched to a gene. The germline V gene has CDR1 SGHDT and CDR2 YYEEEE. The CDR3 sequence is CASSPGQAKKYNEQFF. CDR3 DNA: TGTGCCAGCAGCCCCGGACAGGCGAAAAAATACAATGAGCAGTTCTTC.

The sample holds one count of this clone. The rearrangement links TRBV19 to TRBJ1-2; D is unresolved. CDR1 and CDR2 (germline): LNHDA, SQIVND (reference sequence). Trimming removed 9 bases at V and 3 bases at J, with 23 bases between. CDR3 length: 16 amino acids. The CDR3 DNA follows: TGTGCCAGGACCCCAGCCCAGGAGGAGCCCGACTATGGCTACACCTTC. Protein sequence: CARTPAQEEPDYGYTF.

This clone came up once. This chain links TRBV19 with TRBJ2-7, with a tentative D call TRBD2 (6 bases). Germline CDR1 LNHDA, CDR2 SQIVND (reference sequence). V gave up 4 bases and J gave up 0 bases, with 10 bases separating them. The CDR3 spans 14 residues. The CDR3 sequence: CASSKGLTSYEQYF. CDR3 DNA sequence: TGTGCCAGTAGTAAGGGACTGACCTCCTACGAGCAGTACTTC.

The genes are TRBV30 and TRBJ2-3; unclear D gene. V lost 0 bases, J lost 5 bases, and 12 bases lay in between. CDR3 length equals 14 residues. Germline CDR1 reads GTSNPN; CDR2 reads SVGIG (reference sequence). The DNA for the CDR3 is TGTGCCTGGAGTGTTTCCGTTATGCGAGATACGCAGTATTTT. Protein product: CAWSVSVMRDTQYF.

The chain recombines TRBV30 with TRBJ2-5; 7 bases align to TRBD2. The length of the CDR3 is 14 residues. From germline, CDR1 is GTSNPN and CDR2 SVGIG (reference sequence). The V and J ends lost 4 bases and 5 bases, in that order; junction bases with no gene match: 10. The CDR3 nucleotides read TGTGCCTGGACCGTGGGGGGGGGTCGGGAGACCCAGTACTTC. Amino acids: CAWTVGGGRETQYF.